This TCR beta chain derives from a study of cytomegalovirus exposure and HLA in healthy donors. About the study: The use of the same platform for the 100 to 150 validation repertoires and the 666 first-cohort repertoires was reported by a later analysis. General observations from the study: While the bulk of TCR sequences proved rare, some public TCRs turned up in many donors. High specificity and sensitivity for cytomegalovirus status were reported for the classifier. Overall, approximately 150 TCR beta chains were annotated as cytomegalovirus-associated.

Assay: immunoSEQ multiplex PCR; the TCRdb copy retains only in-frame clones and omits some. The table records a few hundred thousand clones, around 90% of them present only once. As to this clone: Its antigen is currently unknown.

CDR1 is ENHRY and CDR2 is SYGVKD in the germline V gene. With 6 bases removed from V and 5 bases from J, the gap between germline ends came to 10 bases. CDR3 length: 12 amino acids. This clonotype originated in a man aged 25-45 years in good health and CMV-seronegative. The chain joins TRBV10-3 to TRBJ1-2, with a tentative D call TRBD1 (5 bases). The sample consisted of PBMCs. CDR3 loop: CAISRQGYGYTF. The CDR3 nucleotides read TGTGCCATCAGCCGGCAGGGATATGGCTACACCTTC.